These 21 T cell receptor beta chains originate from one sample sequenced in a study of neurological immune-mediated disorders. MiXCR, applied by TCRdb to the 5' RACE reads, yields one record per CDR3 protein. The sample contains about 59,000 distinct CDR3 sequences, over 9.5% of which appear only once. Sequenced sample: PBMCs. Every receptor here comes from a woman aged 55-70 years with HTLV-1-associated myelopathy (HAM/TSP).

This clonotype was counted ten times or more. This rearrangement joins TRBV20-1 to TRBJ1-1; no clear D gene. With 4 bases removed from V and 8 bases from J, the gap between germline ends came to 8 bases. Germline V gives CDR1 DFQATT, CDR2 SNEGSKA (reference sequence). CDR3 length: 10 residues. In nucleotides, the CDR3 is TGCAGTGCTAAGTTTGGGGAAGCTTTCTTT. Translating it yields CSAKFGEAFF.

The V gene is TRBV5-1, the J gene TRBJ2-7; 7 bases agree with TRBD2. V shed 2 bases, J shed 6 bases, and the junction held 11 bases outside the gene matches. There are 15 residues in the CDR3. Looked up from germline, CDR1 is SGHRS and CDR2 is YFSETQ. This chain's CDR3 is CASSLVLGLVAEQYF. The CDR3 nucleotides are TGCGCCAGCAGCTTAGTCTTAGGACTAGTTGCCGAGCAGTACTTC.

There are many counts of this clonotype. The rearrangement uses TRBV2 and TRBJ1-5; D is undetermined. Per the germline V gene, CDR1 is SNHLY and CDR2 is FYNNEI. Trimming took off 1 base at V and 0 bases at J, with 4 bases between the two ends. The length of the CDR3 is 14 residues. The chain's CDR3 is CASSEGVSNQPQHF. The CDR3 DNA sequence: TGTGCCAGCAGTGAAGGAGTTAGCAATCAGCCCCAGCATTTT.

Ten or more counts support this clonotype. The V gene is TRBV27, the J gene TRBJ2-1, with 8 bases matching TRBD2. CDR3 size: 14 residues. After removal of 5 bases from V and 2 bases from J, the junction contained 2 bases not matched to a gene. The germline CDR1 and CDR2 sequences are MNHEY and SMNVEV (reference sequence). CDR3 bases: TGTGCCAGCAGTGCTAGCGGGCCCTACAATGAGCAGTTCTTC. Amino acids: CASSASGPYNEQFF.

This clonotype was counted ten times or more. The J gene is TRBJ2-7, the V gene TRBV10-3, with TRBD2 matching 10 bases. The CDR3 sequence is 14 residues long. V lost 4 bases to trimming and J lost 3 bases; unmatched junction nucleotides: 3. Looked up from germline, CDR1 is ENHRY and CDR2 is SYGVKD. CDR3 DNA sequence: TGTGCCATCAGTGGAGCGGGAGGGGGCTACGAGCAGTACTTC. It yields the protein CAISGAGGGYEQYF.

This clonotype was counted ten times or more. The chain employs TRBV20-1 and TRBJ1-2, with 8 bases matching TRBD1. The ends lost 3 bases at V and 4 bases at J; junction bases unmatched: 1. The CDR3 loop spans 12 amino acids. Germline values: CDR1 DFQATT, CDR2 SNEGSKA (reference sequence). CDR3 DNA: TGCAGTGCTAGGGACAGGGCCTATGGCTACACCTTC. Protein product: CSARDRAYGYTF.

This clonotype was seen many times. Here the CDR3 reads CASSSHLKGTPYEQYF. The CDR3 DNA reads TGCGCCAGCAGCTCCCATTTGAAGGGGACGCCCTACGAGCAGTACTTC. The V gene is TRBV5-1, the J gene TRBJ2-7; D could derive from TRBD1 or TRBD2 (5 bases each). The V and J ends lost 3 bases and 2 bases respectively, with 18 bases between them. Germline V lookup: CDR1 SGHRS, CDR2 YFSETQ. CDR3 length: 16 amino acids.

The chain is built from TRBV5-4 and TRBJ2-1; D is unresolved. The germline V gene has CDR1 SGHNT and CDR2 YYREEE (reference sequence). The CDR3 sequence is 12 residues long. Trimming cost V 0 bases and J 7 bases, with 5 bases left between them. The CDR3 protein is CASSLERNEQFF. The CDR3 DNA reads TGTGCCAGCAGCTTGGAGCGAAATGAGCAGTTCTTC.

This clonotype was seen many times. Here the CDR3 reads CASSLGTSGNTGELFF. The CDR3 DNA follows: TGCGCCAGCAGCTTGGGGACTAGCGGGAACACCGGGGAGCTGTTTTTT. V and J are TRBV5-1 and TRBJ2-2; 10 bases map to TRBD2. The length of the CDR3 is 16 residues. The V gene end was trimmed by 0 bases and the J gene end by 1 base; junction bases not matched to a gene: 0. Per the germline V gene, CDR1 is SGHRS and CDR2 is YFSETQ.

This clonotype has ten or more counts. This chain connects TRBV12-3 or TRBV12-4 to TRBJ2-2; a possible D gene is TRBD1 (6 bases). CDR3 size: 13 residues. The V end was cut by 2 bases, the J end by 6 bases, with 7 bases between. CDR3 DNA sequence: TGTGCCAGCAGTTTAAAGGGGGCCGGGGAGCTGTTTTTT. This encodes CASSLKGAGELFF.

This clonotype has at least ten counts. The chain combines TRBV20-1 with TRBJ2-2; 7 bases align to TRBD1. The junction had 3 bases not matched to a gene; V was cut back by 0 bases and J by 2 bases. Germline CDR1 reads DFQATT; CDR2 reads SNEGSKA (reference sequence). The CDR3 runs 15 residues. The chain's CDR3 is CSARDRDRNTGELFF. CDR3 in DNA: TGCAGTGCTAGAGATCGGGACAGAAACACCGGGGAGCTGTTTTTT.

The table lists this clonotype with many counts. The rearrangement joins TRBV28 to TRBJ1-5; D perhaps matches TRBD1 (6 bases). V shed 7 bases and J shed 4 bases, with 11 bases lying between them. CDR1 and CDR2 (germline): MDHEN, SYDVKM. The length of the CDR3 is 13 residues. CDR3 nucleotide sequence: TGTGCCAGCATAATGGACAGAAATCAGCCCCAGCATTTT. Translated, it gives CASIMDRNQPQHF.

This clonotype was picked up many times. The J gene is TRBJ2-7, the V gene TRBV5-1; the match to TRBD1 covers 10 bases. The germline V gene has CDR1 SGHRS and CDR2 YFSETQ. V lost 4 bases to trimming and J lost 6 bases; unmatched junction nucleotides: 10. The CDR3 is 15 amino acids. CDR3 region: CASSNSGTGDLEQYF. The CDR3 nucleotides are TGCGCCAGCAGCAATTCCGGGACAGGGGACCTCGAGCAGTACTTC.

This clonotype was detected ten times or more. The V call is TRBV3-1, the J call TRBJ2-1; 8 bases align to TRBD1. V lost 0 bases, J lost 9 bases, and 13 bases stayed unmatched. Germline CDR1 reads LGHDT; CDR2 reads YNNKEL (reference sequence). This CDR3 spans 17 amino acids. The CDR3 reads CASSQDTLAGGRGEQFF. CDR3 in DNA: TGTGCCAGCAGCCAAGATACGTTAGCAGGGGGCCGGGGTGAGCAGTTCTTC.

This clonotype has a count of ten or more. The rearrangement joins TRBV7-9 to TRBJ1-2, with D unclear. This CDR3 region has 14 residues. The V gene's germline CDR1 is SEHNR and CDR2 FQNEAQ (reference sequence). The V gene lost 4 bases and the J gene lost 1 base, with 10 bases spanning the gap. The CDR3 protein is CASSSHANNYGYTF. The DNA for the CDR3 is TGTGCCAGCAGCTCCCACGCCAATAACTATGGCTACACCTTC.

This clonotype was observed many times. CDR3 residues: CASSRSTSGLTDTQYF. In DNA, the CDR3 is TGTGCCAGCAGCCGATCGACTAGCGGCCTCACAGATACGCAGTATTTT. The J gene is TRBJ2-3, the V gene TRBV7-2; 9 positions agree with TRBD2. V trimming: 5 bases; J trimming: 2 bases; junction bases outside the gene matches: 8. This CDR3 is 16 amino acids long. Per the germline V gene, CDR1 is SGHTA and CDR2 is FQGNSA.

At least ten counts were recorded for this clonotype. The chain carries TRBV3-1 and TRBJ2-2; 10 nucleotides line up with TRBD2. The V gene's germline CDR1 is LGHDT and CDR2 YNNKEL (reference sequence). The CDR3 extends over 16 amino acids. The trim removed 5 bases at V and 6 bases at J, leaving 9 bases unmatched. The CDR3 coding sequence is TGTGCCAGCAGCTCCCCCGGGACTAGCGTCGCCGGGGAGCTGTTTTTT. Encoded protein: CASSSPGTSVAGELFF.

This clonotype was found many times. The V call is TRBV6-1, the J call TRBJ1-5; D is perhaps TRBD1 (5 bases). Trimming removed 3 bases from V and 3 bases from J, with 12 bases in between. Germline CDR1 is MNHNS and CDR2 is SASEGT. The CDR3 loop spans 15 amino acids. CDR3 coding DNA: TGTGCCAGCAGTGATGTTGGGGGTATCAATCAGCCCCAGCATTTT. As protein: CASSDVGGINQPQHF.

In its sample, this clonotype was seen a few times. This chain uses TRBV27 with TRBJ1-1; 7 bases agree with TRBD1. J lost 11 bases, V lost 0 bases, and 9 bases had no gene match. Germline-derived CDR1 and CDR2 are MNHEY and SMNVEV (reference sequence). The length of the CDR3 is 14 residues. The CDR3 region is CASSLSAGGGIAFF. In DNA, the CDR3 is TGTGCCAGCAGTTTATCCGCAGGGGGAGGGATTGCTTTCTTT.

V is TRBV7-6 and J is TRBJ2-6; either TRBD1 or TRBD2 may supply D (5 bases each). The CDR3 runs to 18 residues. Germline CDR1 SGHVS, CDR2 FNYEAQ. The ends were cut back, 5 bases at V and 1 base at J, with 18 bases in the middle. Written as DNA, the CDR3 is TGTGCCAGCAGCAGAACCGGGACGGGAACGTCTGGGGCCAACGTCCTGACTTTC. It translates to CASSRTGTGTSGANVLTF.

The rearrangement joins TRBV4-1 to TRBJ2-2, with TRBD1 identical over 9 bases. This CDR3 contains 16 residues. The J segment lost 6 bases and the V segment lost 4 bases, leaving 9 bases of the junction unmatched. Germline values: CDR1 MGHRA, CDR2 YSYEKL. DNA for the CDR3: TGCGCCAGCAGCCGCGGTGGGACAGGGCTCTCCGGGGAGCTGTTTTTT. Its translation: CASSRGGTGLSGELFF.